Listed here is a single T cell receptor (beta chain). Its antigen is still unknown. All of the isolated RNA was reverse transcribed, so expressed TCRB transcripts were sequenced. Only in-frame clones appear in the TCRdb table, and some are missing; sequencing was by immunoSEQ multiplex PCR. Of more than 85,000 clones in the sample, about 40% were seen once. CD4+ naive, central memory, regulatory and stem cell-like memory subsets were isolated by sorting on CD45RO/CCR7/CD25/CD127/CD95/CD27. The data are from a study of beta chain features in type 1 diabetes. Germline loops: CDR1 SNHLY, CDR2 FYNNEI. The CDR3 is made up of 14 amino acids. The ends lost 5 bases at V and 6 bases at J; junction bases unmatched: 6. Findings and limits, study-wide: HLA influence on TCRB rearrangement stayed unresolved here. Shortening of TCRB CDR3s, moderate but significant, appeared in all four CD4+ subsets of Type 1 diabetes patients.

The V call is TRBV2, the J call TRBJ2-7; 11 nucleotides agree with TRBD1. The sequence was collected from a woman between 18 and 29 years old in good health. The sample comprised stem cell memory CD4+ T cells from blood. CDR3 residues: CASSPRTGGIEQYF. The CDR3 DNA follows: TGTGCCAGCAGTCCTAGGACAGGGGGCATCGAGCAGTACTTC.